A single sample is the source of the 3 T cell receptor beta chains below, sequenced in a study of cytotoxic CD8 clonotypes in ibrutinib-treated CLL. Some clones are missing from TCRdb's copy, which holds only in-frame ones; the method was immunoSEQ multiplex PCR. This table holds about 200,000 clones, over 60% found once. The source was PBMCs, collected after 24 months of ibrutinib treatment. Receptors originate from a human donor with chronic lymphocytic leukemia.

In this sample, this clone turned up once. V usage is TRBV6-6 and J usage is TRBJ1-5, with 7 bases lining up with TRBD1. Per the germline V gene, CDR1 is MNHNY and CDR2 is SVGAGI (reference sequence). Unmatched junction bases numbered 4, after V lost 5 bases and J lost 0 bases. CDR3 size: 15 residues. For the CDR3, the DNA is TGTGCCAGCAGTCCCGGACAGGTTAGCAATCAGCCCCAGCATTTT. Translation: CASSPGQVSNQPQHF.

The chain combines TRBV5-4 with TRBJ2-2; D ambiguous. Trimming pared 4 bases from V and 4 bases from J, leaving 8 bases between. This CDR3 contains 13 residues. Germline V lookup: CDR1 SGHNT, CDR2 YYREEE (reference sequence). CDR3 residues: CASSVAGTGELFF. In DNA, the CDR3 is TGTGCCAGCAGCGTCGCCGGCACCGGGGAGCTGTTTTTT.

This clone occurred a few times. The chain combines TRBV7-2 with TRBJ2-4; TRBD2 might be the D (6 bases). This CDR3 has 16 residues. Trimming cost V 4 bases and J 2 bases, with 15 bases left between them. Germline V gene lookup returns CDR1 SGHTA and CDR2 FQGNSA. The CDR3 DNA reads TGTGCCAGCAGCTCACGGGGGACCATTTCCAAAAACATTCAGTACTTC. Residues: CASSSRGTISKNIQYF.